This T cell receptor (beta chain) appears in the sequencing data of a study of CD8+CD57+ T cells in acquired aplastic anemia. V gave up 0 bases and J gave up 11 bases, with 8 bases separating them. CDR3 length equals 12 residues. Germline loops: CDR1 MGHRA, CDR2 YSYEKL. Genomic DNA, the template, was used for profiling of the TCR beta VDJ and CDR3. TCRdb called the reads again in MiXCR, with one record for every CDR3 protein. Among roughly 180,000 distinct CDR3 sequences listed, 45% to 60% were seen once. In patients chosen for sequencing, flow cytometry had shown CD8+CD57+ cell expansion. The V call is TRBV4-1, the J call TRBJ2-1; D unresolved. The sequence was obtained from a human donor with aplastic anemia. The sequencing sample was made of sorted CD4+, CD8+, or CD8+CD57+ T cells (not recorded which) from PBMCs. The CDR3 bases are TGCGCCAGCAGCCAAGATCTAGGACAGCAGTTCTTC. Translated, it gives CASSQDLGQQFF.